The clone carrying this T cell receptor (beta chain) was observed at least ten times. Its antigen is still unknown. The record originates from a study of T cell repertoires in cytomegalovirus infection. Study details: CMV infection and matching HLA type were both indicated by public TCR beta signatures.

Per the germline V gene, CDR1 is SGHTA and CDR2 is FQGNSA. J was trimmed by 7 bases and V by 3 bases; bases with no gene match: 9. This CDR3 comprises 15 residues. Whole-study findings and limits: CMV-specific HLA-C-restricted TCR beta clonotypes dominated the ex vivo response. Carriers of CMV and the relevant HLA type were discriminated by public TCR beta frequency.

TCRdb reprocessed the reads with MiXCR, giving one entry per CDR3 protein. The sample shows 490,000 or so distinct CDR3 sequences, about 11% of them seen only once. What was sequenced was PBMCs. The V call is TRBV7-2, the J call TRBJ1-2, with 9 bases lining up with TRBD1. This sequence originates from a human donor in good health (CMV status not recorded). Some clones in this sample may be carry-over from other donors' samples. This chain's CDR3 is CASSLIWDRAGGYTF. CDR3 coding DNA: TGTGCCAGCAGCTTGATCTGGGACAGGGCGGGTGGCTACACCTTC.